The rows below give T cell receptor beta chains drawn from one sample of a study of response to subunit inactivated influenza vaccine. TCRdb re-called the RT-PCR reads with MiXCR, one entry per CDR3 protein. This table holds more than 550,000 distinct CDR3 sequences, roughly 10% found once. The starting material was PBMCs from blood, obtained on the day of vaccination. The receptors originated from a man aged 50 or older who received an inactivated influenza vaccine. Each CDR3 is given with its conserved first and last residue. D genes are given only for firm matches. The size field is filled for only some rows; it gives once, few, many or a size class.

clone size,J gene,D gene,V gene,CDR3 protein,CDR3 DNA
few,TRBJ1-1,-,TRBV12-3/TRBV12-4,CASSLGGPSEAFF,TGTGCCAGCAGTTTGGGAGGACCTTCTGAAGCTTTCTTT
-,TRBJ2-1,TRBD2,TRBV5-4,CASSLRLAGGFDEQFF,TGTGCCAGCAGCCTCCGACTAGCGGGAGGATTCGATGAGCAGTTCTTC
few,TRBJ1-2,-,TRBV7-2,CASSSMMNYGYTF,TGTGCCAGCAGCTCGATGATGAACTATGGCTACACCTTC
few,TRBJ2-5,TRBD2,TRBV2,CASSEGSGGETAQETQYF,TGTGCCAGCAGTGAGGGTAGCGGGGGGGAGACCGCCCAAGAGACCCAGTACTTC
many,TRBJ1-2,TRBD1,TRBV5-1,CASSLDREYGYTF,TGCGCCAGCAGCCTGGACAGGGAGTATGGCTACACCTTC
few,TRBJ2-7,TRBD1,TRBV12-3/TRBV12-4,CASGIRQGSYEQYF,TGTGCCAGCGGAATCCGACAGGGTTCCTACGAGCAGTACTTC
few,TRBJ1-2,-,TRBV7-9,CASSPSTGASLGGYTF,TGTGCCAGCAGCCCGTCGACGGGGGCGTCTTTGGGTGGCTACACCTTC
many,TRBJ2-5,TRBD2,TRBV20-1,CSARESGSQETQYF,TGCAGTGCTAGAGAGAGCGGGAGCCAAGAGACCCAGTACTTC
few,TRBJ2-1,-,TRBV6-2/TRBV6-3,CASSYIMGNEQFF,TGTGCCAGCAGTTACATTATGGGGAATGAGCAGTTCTTC
few,TRBJ2-3,TRBD2,TRBV20-1,CSASVPSGPTDTQYF,TGCAGTGCTAGTGTGCCTAGCGGGCCCACAGATACGCAGTATTTT
few,TRBJ2-1,-,TRBV6-1,CASSEQPSSYNEQFF,TGTGCCAGCAGTGAACAGCCGAGCTCCTACAATGAGCAGTTCTTC
many,TRBJ2-3,-,TRBV5-1,CASRTGTMTDTQYF,TGCGCCAGCAGGACCGGGACAATGACAGATACGCAGTATTTT
-,TRBJ2-3,TRBD1,TRBV7-2,CASSLVRGPFYTDTQYF,TGTGCCAGCAGCTTAGTCAGGGGGCCCTTTTACACAGATACGCAGTATTTT
many,TRBJ2-1,-,TRBV12-3/TRBV12-4,CASSLGEIAALFF,TGTGCCAGCAGTTTAGGGGAAATAGCGGCTCTTTTCTTC
few,TRBJ1-2,-,TRBV20-1,CSASIGGPLDGYTF,TGCAGTGCTAGTATCGGCGGGCCCCTAGATGGCTACACCTTC
few,TRBJ2-7,-,TRBV27,CASSLGESHEQYF,TGTGCCAGCAGTTTAGGCGAGAGCCACGAGCAGTACTTC
many,TRBJ2-7,-,TRBV10-3,CAISELGGSYEQYF,TGTGCCATCAGTGAGTTGGGGGGTAGCTACGAGCAGTACTTC
-,TRBJ1-2,-,TRBV6-1,CASRGGWGPLWSYTF,TGTGCCAGCAGGGGCGGTTGGGGCCCGCTTTGGAGCTACACCTTC
many,TRBJ1-4,-,TRBV10-3,CAISESNRHNEKLFF,TGTGCCATCAGTGAGTCGAACAGGCATAATGAAAAACTGTTTTTT
few,TRBJ2-1,-,TRBV5-1,CASSFRPRGYNEQFF,TGCGCCAGCAGCTTCCGGCCAAGGGGTTACAATGAGCAGTTCTTC
many,TRBJ2-1,-,TRBV10-3,CAISESEGNHNEQFF,TGTGCCATCAGTGAGTCCGAAGGGAACCACAATGAGCAGTTCTTC
-,TRBJ2-1,TRBD1,TRBV5-6,CASSFDRVGYDEQFF,TGTGCCAGCAGCTTCGACAGGGTGGGGTATGATGAGCAGTTCTTC
few,TRBJ1-2,-,TRBV9,CASSVGATSPFNYGYTF,TGTGCCAGCAGCGTAGGGGCCACGAGCCCGTTTAACTATGGCTACACCTTC
-,TRBJ2-5,-,TRBV6-1,CACRGARETQYF,TGTGCCTGCCGGGGGGCCCGGGAGACCCAGTACTTC
-,TRBJ1-2,-,TRBV28,CASSPWTETNYGYTF,TGTGCCAGCAGCCCTTGGACAGAAACTAACTATGGCTACACCTTC
-,TRBJ2-6,-,TRBV12-3/TRBV12-4,CASSCGGQGANVLTF,TGTGCCAGCAGTTGTGGGGGCCAGGGGGCCAACGTCCTGACTTTC
-,TRBJ2-1,-,TRBV4-3,CASSSSLDNEQFF,TGCGCCAGCAGCTCGAGCTTGGACAATGAGCAGTTCTTC
few,TRBJ1-1,-,TRBV18,CASSPLGHLSGEAFF,TGTGCCAGCTCACCCCTTGGACACCTCTCAGGTGAAGCTTTCTTT
many,TRBJ2-7,TRBD1,TRBV5-1,CASSLAGRDRSEQYF,TGCGCCAGCAGCTTGGCGGGTCGGGACAGATCCGAGCAGTACTTC
few,TRBJ1-5,-,TRBV4-2,CASSQVGTVSQPQHF,TGTGCCAGCAGCCAAGTAGGGACGGTGTCTCAGCCCCAGCATTTT
-,TRBJ1-5,TRBD1,TRBV7-3,CASSSTDRDRGIYQPQHF,TGTGCCAGCAGTTCAACCGACCGGGACAGGGGAATTTATCAGCCCCAGCATTTT
-,TRBJ2-1,-,TRBV7-2,CASSPTWGTLKVSEQFF,TGTGCCAGCAGCCCAACTTGGGGGACACTGAAGGTTTCCGAGCAGTTCTTC
once,TRBJ2-2,TRBD1,TRBV7-8,CASSGDRTNTGELFF,TGTGCCAGCAGCGGGGACAGGACGAACACCGGGGAGCTGTTTTTT
-,TRBJ2-2,-,TRBV11-2,CASSFGSYTGELFF,TGTGCCAGCAGCTTCGGGAGCTACACCGGGGAGCTGTTTTTT
few,TRBJ1-2,TRBD1,TRBV4-3,CASSLSGQGNYGYTF,TGCGCCAGCAGCCTATCGGGACAGGGGAACTATGGCTACACCTTC
-,TRBJ2-5,TRBD2,TRBV7-9,CASSLLDQRGAETQYF,TGTGCCAGCAGCTTATTGGACCAGCGGGGGGCGGAGACCCAGTACTTC
few,TRBJ2-3,TRBD2,TRBV10-3,CATTPTSGAQDTQYF,TGTGCCACTACTCCAACTAGCGGGGCGCAAGATACGCAGTATTTT
-,TRBJ1-1,TRBD1,TRBV10-3,CAISESQGVTEAFF,TGTGCCATCAGTGAGTCCCAGGGGGTAACTGAAGCTTTCTTT